The next 14 T cell receptor beta chains were all read from a single sample in a study of a mutant IDH1 vaccine in newly diagnosed glioma. Sample time point: week 35, safety follow-up. In every dose of vaccine, 300 ug of mutant IDH1 20-mer peptide was given alongside topical imiquimod. The protocol was immunoSEQ multiplex PCR, while the TCRdb copy is restricted to in-frame clones and leaves out a portion. This sample has around 50,000 clones, with around 80% found just once. These TCRs are of unknown antigen specificity. The sample consisted of PBMCs, taken from a glioma patient whose treatment included an IDH1 peptide vaccine. The source is a man in his forties with glioma.

This chain connects TRBV6-4 to TRBJ1-5; D is possibly TRBD1 (5 bases). V lost 3 bases, J lost 7 bases, and 13 bases lay in between. Germline CDR1 is MRHNA and CDR2 is SNTAGT. The CDR3 contains 14 residues. The CDR3 loop reads CASSEFGGGQPQHF. The CDR3 nucleotides read TGTGCCAGCAGTGAGTTCGGGGGTGGGCAGCCCCAGCATTTT.

This clone was seen a few times. The chain carries TRBV5-1 and TRBJ1-4; D perhaps matches TRBD1 (5 bases). From germline, CDR1 is SGHRS and CDR2 YFSETQ. Trimming shortened V by 0 bases and J by 2 bases, and 8 bases separated the two germline ends. The CDR3 runs 15 residues. CDR3 in DNA: TGCGCCAGCAGCTTGGGGGGCAGGACTAATGAAAAACTGTTTTTT. It is translated as CASSLGGRTNEKLFF.

The chain combines TRBV4-1 with TRBJ1-3, with D unresolved. Trimming removed 1 base at V and 4 bases at J, with 5 bases between. In germline, CDR1 is MGHRA, CDR2 YSYEKL. This CDR3 is 13 amino acids long. The CDR3 bases are TGCGCCAGCAGCCAAGCAGGAGGAAACACCATATATTTT. Translation: CASSQAGGNTIYF.

The chain is built from TRBV29-1 and TRBJ1-4, with a tentative D call TRBD1 (5 bases). Per germline, CDR1 SQVTM and CDR2 ANQGSEA. The V and J ends lost 6 bases and 7 bases respectively, with 18 bases between them. The CDR3 sequence is 14 residues long. In nucleotides, the CDR3 is TGCAGCGTCGTAGACCCTGGGGCTAGTGAAAAACTGTTTTTT. Its translation: CSVVDPGASEKLFF.

A single count supports this clone. The chain couples TRBV19 to TRBJ1-1; possible D gene TRBD1, 6 bases. Germline values: CDR1 LNHDA, CDR2 SQIVND (reference sequence). The CDR3 has 14 residues. Trimming stripped 2 bases from V and 6 bases from J, with 13 bases between. CDR3 residues: CASSIYNGGPEAFF. Here the CDR3 DNA reads TGTGCCAGTAGTATATATAACGGGGGCCCTGAAGCTTTCTTT.

V gene TRBV30 combines with J gene TRBJ2-4; 9 nucleotides agree with TRBD2. V lost 4 bases and J lost 7; bases outside the gene matches: 8. Looked up from germline, CDR1 is GTSNPN and CDR2 is SVGIG (reference sequence). This CDR3 region has 14 residues. In DNA, the CDR3 is TGTGCCTGGACCAGTGGCGGGGGGGTGAACATTCAGTACTTC. It is translated as CAWTSGGGVNIQYF.

This clone was recorded only once. J is TRBJ2-5 and V is TRBV19; 8 bases align to TRBD1. The CDR3 totals 13 residues. J gave up 9 bases and V 4 bases, and 7 bases lay outside the gene matches. Germline V CDR1 and CDR2: LNHDA, SQIVND (reference sequence). The CDR3 nucleotides read TGTGCCAGTAGTACAGGGGGCCCAGGTCCCCAGTACTTC. This codes for CASSTGGPGPQYF.

This clone was detected only a few times. V and J are TRBV6-5 and TRBJ2-2; the D is unclear. V shed 6 bases and J shed 3 bases, with 5 bases lying between them. This CDR3 has 12 amino acids. Germline V lookup: CDR1 MNHEY, CDR2 SVGAGI. CDR3 residues: CASSQYTGELFF. CDR3 sequence (DNA): TGTGCCAGCAGCCAGTACACCGGGGAGCTGTTTTTT.

Written as DNA, the CDR3 is TGTGCCAGCAGCTTAGAGCAGTACACCGGGGAGCTGTTTTTT. This gives the protein CASSLEQYTGELFF. The chain links TRBV11-2 to TRBJ2-2; D unclear. CDR3 length: 14 amino acids. CDR1 is SGHAT, CDR2 FQNNGV, per germline. Trimming stripped 0 bases from V and 3 bases from J, with 5 bases between. Looking up the rest from reference TRBV11-2 and TRBJ2-2 gives the full variable domain: EAGVAQSPRYKIIEKRQSVAFWCNPISGHATLYWYQQILGQGPKLLIQFQNNGVVDDSQLPKDRFSAERLKGVDSTLKIQPAKLEDSAVYLCASSLEQYTGELFFGEGSRLTVL.

The rearrangement joins TRBV27 to TRBJ1-1; D remains ambiguous. Germline V lookup: CDR1 MNHEY, CDR2 SMNVEV (reference sequence). Trimming removed 10 bases from V and 5 bases from J, with 11 bases in between. The CDR3 runs 11 residues. CDR3 sequence reads: CAIIRGTEAFF. Here the CDR3 DNA reads TGTGCCATTATACGCGGGACTGAAGCTTTCTTT.

This clone rates as medium-sized. J is TRBJ2-1 and V is TRBV11-2; 10 bases fit TRBD2. The V segment lost 5 bases and the J segment 3 bases; nucleotides outside the gene matches: 10. The CDR3 extends over 17 amino acids. Germline values: CDR1 SGHAT, CDR2 FQNNGV. Here the CDR3 reads CASSRGSGGAYYNEQFF. For the CDR3, the DNA is TGTGCCAGCAGCCGAGGGAGCGGGGGGGCCTACTACAATGAGCAGTTCTTC.

V is TRBV2 and J is TRBJ1-6; D gene uncertain. The CDR3 runs to 14 residues. Between the trimmed V and J ends, which lost 8 bases and 4 bases, there was a span of 12 bases. Germline V CDR1 and CDR2: SNHLY, FYNNEI. CDR3 in amino acids: CASCPDGYNSPLHF. In nucleotides, the CDR3 is TGTGCCAGCTGTCCCGACGGATATAATTCACCCCTCCACTTT.

The chain recombines TRBV9 with TRBJ1-2; D not resolved. CDR1 is SGDLS, CDR2 YYNGEE, per germline. This CDR3 spans 15 amino acids. V shed 1 base and J shed 0 bases, with 10 bases lying between them. The CDR3 sequence: CASSVPGSANYGYTF. CDR3 DNA: TGTGCCAGCAGCGTACCCGGATCTGCTAACTATGGCTACACCTTC.

The chain is built from TRBV6-6 and TRBJ1-5; D is ambiguous. The CDR3 has 13 amino acids. Germline values: CDR1 MNHNY, CDR2 SVGAGI (reference sequence). The V gene lost 6 bases and the J gene lost 0 bases, with 6 bases spanning the gap. The CDR3 bases are TGTGCCAGCAGGCCGTTTAGCAATCAGCCCCAGCATTTT. This gives the protein CASRPFSNQPQHF.